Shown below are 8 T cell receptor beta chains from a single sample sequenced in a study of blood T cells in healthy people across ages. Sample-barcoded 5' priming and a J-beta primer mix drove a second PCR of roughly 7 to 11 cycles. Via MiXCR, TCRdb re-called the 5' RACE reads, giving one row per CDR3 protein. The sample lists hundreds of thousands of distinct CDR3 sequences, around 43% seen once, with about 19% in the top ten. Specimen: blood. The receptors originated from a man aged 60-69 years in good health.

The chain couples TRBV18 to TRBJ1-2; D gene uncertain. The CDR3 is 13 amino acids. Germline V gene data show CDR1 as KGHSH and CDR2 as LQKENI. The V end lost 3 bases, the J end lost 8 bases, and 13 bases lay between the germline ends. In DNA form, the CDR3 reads TGTGCCAGCTCACCGTCGGAGACTTGGGGCTACACCTTC. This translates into CASSPSETWGYTF.

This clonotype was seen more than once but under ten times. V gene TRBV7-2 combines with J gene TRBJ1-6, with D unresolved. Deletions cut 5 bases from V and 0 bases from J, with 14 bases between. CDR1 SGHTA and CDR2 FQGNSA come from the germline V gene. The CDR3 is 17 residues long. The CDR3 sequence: CASSPLIGVSYNSPLHF. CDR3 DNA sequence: TGTGCCAGCAGCCCCCTGATCGGGGTCTCCTATAATTCACCCCTCCACTTT.

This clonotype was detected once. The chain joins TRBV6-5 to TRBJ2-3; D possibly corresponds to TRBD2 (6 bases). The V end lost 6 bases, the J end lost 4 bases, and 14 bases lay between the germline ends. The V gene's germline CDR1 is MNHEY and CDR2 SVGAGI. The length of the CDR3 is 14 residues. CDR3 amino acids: CASRPTSYPDTQYF. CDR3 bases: TGTGCCAGCAGACCGACTAGTTACCCAGATACGCAGTATTTT.

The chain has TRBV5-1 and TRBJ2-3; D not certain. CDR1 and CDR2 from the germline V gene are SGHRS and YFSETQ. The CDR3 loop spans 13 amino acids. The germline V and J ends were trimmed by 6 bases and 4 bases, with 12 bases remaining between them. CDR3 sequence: CASTSLSADTQYF. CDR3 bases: TGCGCCAGCACCTCCCTCAGCGCAGATACGCAGTATTTT.

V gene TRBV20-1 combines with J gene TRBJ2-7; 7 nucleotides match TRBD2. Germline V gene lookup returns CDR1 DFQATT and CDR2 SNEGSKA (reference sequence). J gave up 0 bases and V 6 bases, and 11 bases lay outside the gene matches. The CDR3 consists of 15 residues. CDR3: CSAATSGVLSYEQYF. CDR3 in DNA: TGCAGTGCCGCGACCAGCGGGGTCCTCTCCTACGAGCAGTACTTC.

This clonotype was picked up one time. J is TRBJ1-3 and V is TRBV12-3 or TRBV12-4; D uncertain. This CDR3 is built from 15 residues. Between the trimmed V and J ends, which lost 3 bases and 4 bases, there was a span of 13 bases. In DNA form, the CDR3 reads TGTGCCAGCAGTTTGTGGGCATTAGTCGGAAACACCATATATTTT. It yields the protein CASSLWALVGNTIYF.

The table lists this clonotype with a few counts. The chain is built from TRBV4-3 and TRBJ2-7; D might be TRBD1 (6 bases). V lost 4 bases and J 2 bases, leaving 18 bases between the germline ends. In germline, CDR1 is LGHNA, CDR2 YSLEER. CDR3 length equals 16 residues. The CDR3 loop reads CASSRNRDNPTYEQYF. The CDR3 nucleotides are TGCGCCAGCAGCCGAAACCGGGACAACCCCACCTACGAGCAGTACTTC.

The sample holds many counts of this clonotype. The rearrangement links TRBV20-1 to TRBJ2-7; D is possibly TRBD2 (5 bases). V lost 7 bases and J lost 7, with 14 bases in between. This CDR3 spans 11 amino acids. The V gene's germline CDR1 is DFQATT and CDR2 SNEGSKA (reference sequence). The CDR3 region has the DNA TGCAGTGGCAGGAGGACGGTGGAGCAGTACTTC. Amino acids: CSGRRTVEQYF.